Below are 24 T cell receptor beta chains sequenced from a single sample in a study of vaccination effects on CD4 cells after COVID-19 (dated by TCRdb to the early 2020s). Library method: the immunoSEQ multiplex PCR assay. TCRdb re-hosts the immuneACCESS table, in-frame sequences only. Its copies lack some clones; in the studies checked, an unresolved V gene accounts for under half of them, and the cause for the rest is not known. Within this sample are roughly 27,000 clones, with 77% of them counted one time only. Less than 20% of the sample goes to the ten largest clones. These receptors have no known antigen. In the ViraFEST assay, PBMC were stimulated with viral peptide pools, and antigen-specific CD4+ T cell clonotypes were then identified by expansion using TCR sequencing. After approximately 11 days of culture, CD4+ T cells were isolated with the EasySep CD4+ T cell isolation kit. Convalescent patients had PCR-confirmed SARS-CoV-2 infection between March and December 2020, before Alpha, Beta and Delta variants emerged in the United States.

The sample was CD4+ T cells from PBMCs cultured with HCoV-NL63 spike peptides, taken before COVID-19 vaccination. Taken with the paper, the label for cell subset or site translates to: HCoV-NL63 spike overlapping peptide pool stimulation. All receptors come from a human donor who had a prior SARS-CoV-2 infection.

Sample share makes this clone medium-sized (0.01 to 0.1%). The chain recombines TRBV15 with TRBJ1-1; D possibly corresponds to TRBD1 (6 bases). Trimming cost V 3 bases and J 6 bases, with 11 bases left between them. Looked up from germline, CDR1 is LNHNV and CDR2 is YYDKDF (reference sequence). The CDR3 totals 13 residues. The CDR3 is CATSRKPGAEAFF. The CDR3 DNA sequence: TGTGCCACCAGCAGGAAACCAGGGGCTGAAGCTTTCTTT.

The CDR3 region has the DNA TGTGCCAGCAGCTTACGGGAGACTGAAGCTTTCTTT. Translation gives CASSLRETEAFF. The rearrangement links TRBV7-2 to TRBJ1-1; D gene unclear. V was shortened by 2 bases and J by 5 bases, with 6 bases between the two germline ends. CDR3 length equals 12 residues. Looked up from germline, CDR1 is SGHTA and CDR2 is FQGNSA.

The chain joins TRBV25-1 to TRBJ2-3; D ambiguous. Germline loops: CDR1 MGHDK, CDR2 SYGVNS. V was pared by 5 bases and J by 6 bases, with 9 bases between. This CDR3 region has 12 residues. The chain's CDR3 is CASSKDRDTQYF. The CDR3 DNA reads TGTGCCAGCAGTAAAGATCGGGATACGCAGTATTTT.

V is TRBV5-4 and J is TRBJ2-5; possibly TRBD2 for D (6 bases). V was clipped by 6 bases and J by 7 bases, with 19 bases between them. The length of the CDR3 is 14 residues. Germline assignment: CDR1 SGHNT and CDR2 YYREEE (reference sequence). In DNA form, the CDR3 reads TGTGCCAGCAACGCGGGACCAGAGGAAGGGACCCAGTACTTC. Its protein product is CASNAGPEEGTQYF.

The rearrangement links TRBV24-1 to TRBJ2-5; D is undetermined. V was trimmed by 3 bases and J by 4 bases, leaving 8 bases between them. CDR3 length equals 13 residues. The germline gives CDR1 KGHDR, CDR2 SFDVKD. CDR3 protein: CATSDSWVETQYF. CDR3 DNA: TGTGCCACCAGTGATAGCTGGGTAGAGACCCAGTACTTC.

The V call is TRBV18, the J call TRBJ2-3; D ambiguous. Trimming cost V 1 base and J 2 bases, with 10 bases left between them. The CDR3 runs 15 residues. Germline V gene data show CDR1 as KGHSH and CDR2 as LQKENI. The DNA of the CDR3 is TGTGCCAGCTCACCACGGGTGGCGGCCACAGATACGCAGTATTTT. Protein: CASSPRVAATDTQYF.

V is TRBV5-4 and J is TRBJ1-3; D might be TRBD1 (5 bases). Per the germline V gene, CDR1 is SGHNT and CDR2 is YYREEE (reference sequence). The CDR3 covers 12 residues. V dropped 9 bases and J dropped 4 bases, with 11 bases sitting between them. The CDR3 nucleotides are TGTGCCACCGGGGAGGGGGGAAACACCATATATTTT. Protein sequence: CATGEGGNTIYF.

The V gene is TRBV10-2, the J gene TRBJ2-7; unclear D gene. Germline CDR1 is WSHSY and CDR2 is SAAADI. With 7 bases removed from V and 0 bases from J, the gap between germline ends came to 13 bases. The CDR3 has 14 residues. The CDR3 loop reads CASKFQASSYEQYF. The DNA for the CDR3 is TGCGCCAGCAAATTTCAGGCCAGCTCCTACGAGCAGTACTTC.

This clone was seen a single time. V and J are TRBV7-9 and TRBJ1-1; 10 bases line up with TRBD1. J lost 0 bases, V lost 4 bases, and 8 bases had no gene match. CDR1 and CDR2 from the germline V gene are SEHNR and FQNEAQ (reference sequence). The CDR3 runs to 17 residues. The CDR3 sequence: CASSWDRGNVVNTEAFF. In nucleotides, the CDR3 is TGTGCCAGCAGCTGGGACAGGGGAAACGTAGTGAACACTGAAGCTTTCTTT.

The count of this clone is one. The V call is TRBV7-2, the J call TRBJ2-3; TRBD2 matches at 10 bases. The CDR3 length is 14 residues. The junction had 3 bases not matched to a gene; V was cut back by 8 bases and J by 1 base. Germline V gives CDR1 SGHTA, CDR2 FQGNSA. The DNA for the CDR3 is TGTGCCAGCTTACTAGCGGGGCGCACAGATACGCAGTATTTT. This translates into CASLLAGRTDTQYF.

The DNA of the CDR3 is TGTGCCAGCAGCCTGAAGACCAAAAACATTCAGTACTTC. Protein sequence: CASSLKTKNIQYF. This sequence joins TRBV5-4 and TRBJ2-4, with D uncertain. This CDR3 spans 13 amino acids. The V end was cut by 4 bases, the J end by 2 bases, with 7 bases between. From germline, CDR1 is SGHNT and CDR2 YYREEE (reference sequence).

The V and J genes are TRBV7-2 and TRBJ2-7; D gene uncertain. Trimming stripped 5 bases from V and 6 bases from J, with 11 bases between. Per the germline V gene, CDR1 is SGHTA and CDR2 is FQGNSA. The CDR3 length is 12 residues. The CDR3 loop reads CASSKPRTEQYF. As DNA, the CDR3 is TGTGCCAGCAGCAAGCCCCGGACCGAGCAGTACTTC.

This clone was counted a few times. V usage is TRBV4-2 and J usage is TRBJ1-2; TRBD1 aligns across 11 bases. Losses at the gene ends were 0 bases for V and 2 bases for J; bases not matched to a gene: 5. Germline-derived CDR1 and CDR2 are LGHNA and YNFKEQ. This CDR3 is built from 17 residues. This chain's CDR3 is CASSQDSGTGGNYGYTF. The CDR3 region has the DNA TGTGCCAGCAGCCAAGATAGCGGGACAGGGGGGAACTATGGCTACACCTTC.

V and J are TRBV7-2 and TRBJ2-1, with 8 bases lining up with TRBD2. The junction had 3 bases not matched to a gene; V was cut back by 2 bases and J by 3 bases. The CDR3 has 15 amino acids. Germline V gene lookup returns CDR1 SGHTA and CDR2 FQGNSA. The CDR3 nucleotides are TGTGCCAGCAGCTTACGGAGCGGGAGCTACAATGAGCAGTTCTTC. As protein: CASSLRSGSYNEQFF.

The chain is built from TRBV6-5 and TRBJ1-5, with D possibly TRBD1 on 5 matching bases. There are 14 residues in the CDR3. CDR1 MNHEY and CDR2 SVGAGI come from the germline V gene. Trimming left V 10 bases short and J 4 bases short, with 17 bases between. Here the CDR3 DNA reads TGTGCCACCCGGGGGGGGGTGTGGAATCAGCCCCAGCATTTT. Amino acids: CATRGGVWNQPQHF.

This clone has a single count. This rearrangement joins TRBV5-6 to TRBJ2-3; D gene uncertain. CDR1 and CDR2 from the germline V gene are SGHDT and YYEEEE. Trimming removed 3 bases from V and 14 bases from J, with 13 bases in between. The length of the CDR3 is 11 residues. The CDR3 reads CASSSRSRRYF. The CDR3 DNA follows: TGTGCCAGCAGCTCACGGTCCCGACGGTATTTT. Combining the CDR3 with reference TRBV5-6 and TRBJ2-3 gives the whole variable domain DAGVTQSPTHLIKTRGQQVTLRCSPKSGHDTVSWYQQALGQGPQFIFQYYEEEERQRGNFPDRFSGHQFPNYSSELNVNALLLGDSALYLCASSSRSRRYFGPGTRLTVL.

V usage is TRBV5-1 and J usage is TRBJ2-6; weak D call: TRBD1 (6 bases). CDR3 length: 18 residues. Germline lookup yields CDR1 SGHRS and CDR2 YFSETQ. Trimming took off 5 bases at V and 1 base at J, with 19 bases between the two ends. The CDR3 DNA is TGCGCCAGCAGGGTCCTTGGGCAGGGGAGTTCTGGGGCCAACGTCCTGACTTTC. Its translation: CASRVLGQGSSGANVLTF.

CDR3 amino acids: CASSPDVGSTEAFF. DNA of the CDR3: TGTGCCAGCTCACCAGATGTAGGGAGCACTGAAGCTTTCTTT. The chain links TRBV18 to TRBJ1-1; unclear D gene. This CDR3 contains 14 residues. Germline CDR1 is KGHSH and CDR2 is LQKENI. The V end lost 2 bases, the J end lost 4 bases, and 11 bases lay between the germline ends.

The chain joins TRBV9 to TRBJ1-6; a weak D match, TRBD1 (6 bases). V was clipped by 3 bases and J by 7 bases, with 11 bases between them. Germline V gene data show CDR1 as SGDLS and CDR2 as YYNGEE. CDR3 length: 14 amino acids. CDR3 in DNA: TGTGCCAGCAGCGAAGGGACACTAAATTCACCCCTCCACTTT. Encoded protein: CASSEGTLNSPLHF.

The chain couples TRBV6-5 to TRBJ1-5; D unclear. The CDR3 length is 13 residues. From germline, CDR1 is MNHEY and CDR2 SVGAGI. Trimming pared 4 bases from V and 5 bases from J, leaving 9 bases between. CDR3 amino acids: CASSLTRDQPQHF. DNA for the CDR3: TGTGCCAGCAGTTTAACGAGGGATCAGCCCCAGCATTTT.

This rearrangement joins TRBV5-1 to TRBJ2-2, with D hard to call. V lost 4 bases and J lost 4, with 11 bases in between. Germline V gene data show CDR1 as SGHRS and CDR2 as YFSETQ. The CDR3 length is 14 residues. CDR3 sequence reads: CASSPGPSTGELFF. CDR3 sequence (DNA): TGCGCCAGCAGCCCTGGACCAAGCACCGGGGAGCTGTTTTTT.

The chain links TRBV6-5 to TRBJ1-1, with 10 bases that match TRBD1. Germline V gives CDR1 MNHEY, CDR2 SVGAGI. The J segment lost 4 bases and the V segment lost 8 bases, leaving 10 bases of the junction unmatched. The CDR3 consists of 15 residues. The CDR3 DNA reads TGTGCCAGCGTACCTGTGACAGGGGGCTTCACTGAAGCTTTCTTT. Amino acids: CASVPVTGGFTEAFF.

CDR3 protein: CASSLGGGADTQYF. In DNA form, the CDR3 reads TGTGCCAGCAGCTTAGGAGGGGGTGCAGATACGCAGTATTTT. This chain joins TRBV13 and TRBJ2-3, with TRBD1 as a possible D gene (6 bases). The CDR3 extends over 14 amino acids. Germline lookup yields CDR1 PRHDT and CDR2 FYEKMQ (reference sequence). Trimming removed 0 bases from V and 4 bases from J, with 8 bases in between.

The chain uses TRBV30 and TRBJ2-7; D perhaps matches TRBD1 (5 bases). CDR3 length: 12 amino acids. Trimming removed 1 base from V and 3 bases from J, with 7 bases in between. The germline gives CDR1 GTSNPN, CDR2 SVGIG (reference sequence). CDR3 sequence (DNA): TGTGCCTGGAGTGGAGACAGCTACGAGCAGTACTTC. It codes for CAWSGDSYEQYF.